This TCR beta chain derives from a study of T cells in Graves' hyperthyroidism and ophthalmopathy. Study as a whole: Sampling of peripheral blood happened at initial diagnosis, prior to any treatment.

This CDR3 has 14 residues. V shed 2 bases and J shed 3 bases, with 9 bases lying between them. Germline loops: CDR1 SGHRS, CDR2 YFSETQ. Study-wide findings and caveats: Model-based prediction identified ophthalmopathy a median roughly six months prior to its onset.

TCR beta CDR3 region amplification was performed from RNA transcripts. Carried out on the TCR CDR3, a first-round RT-PCR used the HTBI primer set. TCRdb re-derived calls from the multiplex PCR reads in MiXCR, one entry per CDR3 protein. The repertoire consists of about 210,000 distinct CDR3 sequences, with approximately 17% occurring once and the leading ten covering 50%. Patients aged 18 to 65 with hyperthyroidism were newly diagnosed, with duration under 2 months. Lactation, pregnancy, other autoimmune disease or uncontrolled infection led to exclusion of patients. This clonotype was seen more than once but under ten times. What it binds is unknown.

The chain joins TRBV5-1 to TRBJ2-1, with D perhaps matching TRBD1 or TRBD2 (5 bases each). The source of this sequence is a man in his fifties or sixties with Graves' hyperthyroidism. Sample: blood. This CDR3 reads CASSFRDHYNEQFF. The CDR3 nucleotides read TGCGCCAGCAGCTTCCGGGACCACTACAATGAGCAGTTCTTC.